Listed below are T cell receptor beta chains from one sample, sequenced in a study of shared T cell receptors in the human thymus. Profiling relied on immunoSEQ multiplex PCR, and the TCRdb table lists in-frame clones only, not all of them. The data show hundreds of thousands of clones, roughly 88% seen once. The same data also contributed to another study, on human thymus T cells.

The sample comprised thymocytes. The origin of the receptors is a boy in the first two years of life with a congenital heart defect. Both conserved end residues are part of each CDR3. A D gene is named only where the DNA matches it firmly. Only some rows state a clone size, as once, few, many or a class for expanded clones.

d_gene: .; abundance: .; j_gene: TRBJ2-7; v_gene: TRBV5-6; CDR3nt: TGTGCCAGCAGCTTAGGGTCGGGGGAGTACGAGCAGTACTTC; CDR3aa: CASSLGSGEYEQYF
d_gene: TRBD1; abundance: .; j_gene: TRBJ2-7; v_gene: TRBV6-1; CDR3nt: TGTGCCAGCAGTGCCAAACCAGGGGGCGAGGGGCGAGGCGAGCAGTACTTC; CDR3aa: CASSAKPGGEGRGEQYF
d_gene: TRBD2; abundance: .; j_gene: TRBJ2-4; v_gene: TRBV7-9; CDR3nt: TGTGCCGTCAGTTCGGGAGGCGGTGGGACCAAAAACATTCAGTACTTC; CDR3aa: CAVSSGGGGTKNIQYF
d_gene: TRBD1; abundance: .; j_gene: TRBJ1-5; v_gene: TRBV28; CDR3nt: TGTGCCAGCAGACAAGACAGGGCGGGAAGCAATCAGCCCCAGCATTTT; CDR3aa: CASRQDRAGSNQPQHF
d_gene: .; abundance: .; j_gene: TRBJ1-2; v_gene: TRBV23-1; CDR3nt: TGCGCCAGCAGTCCCTGTACAGGGAAGTTTGACGGCTACACCTTC; CDR3aa: CASSPCTGKFDGYTF
d_gene: TRBD1; abundance: .; j_gene: TRBJ1-1; v_gene: TRBV7-9; CDR3nt: TGTGCCAGCAGCGGACGGGACAGAGGGGAGACTGAAGCTTTCTTT; CDR3aa: CASSGRDRGETEAFF
d_gene: TRBD2; abundance: .; j_gene: TRBJ2-3; v_gene: TRBV7-8; CDR3nt: TGTGCCAGCAGCGCCCTAAGGGGAGGGATGACAGATACGCAGTATTTT; CDR3aa: CASSALRGGMTDTQYF
d_gene: .; abundance: .; j_gene: TRBJ2-7; v_gene: TRBV28; CDR3nt: TGTGCCAGCAGTACATGCCCGAGGGAGTCTTCCTACGAGCAGTACTTC; CDR3aa: CASSTCPRESSYEQYF
d_gene: .; abundance: once; j_gene: TRBJ2-4; v_gene: TRBV27; CDR3nt: TGTGCCAGCAGTAACCTTAACAGGAACATTCAGTACTTC; CDR3aa: CASSNLNRNIQYF
d_gene: TRBD1; abundance: .; j_gene: TRBJ2-5; v_gene: TRBV19; CDR3nt: TGTGCCAGTAGTACACAGGGGAATCAAGAGACCCAGTACTTC; CDR3aa: CASSTQGNQETQYF
d_gene: TRBD2; abundance: few; j_gene: TRBJ2-1; v_gene: TRBV4-1; CDR3nt: TGCGCCAGCTCTAAAGGCGGGAGATCGGGCTCCTACAATGAGCAGTTCTTC; CDR3aa: CASSKGGRSGSYNEQFF